The T cell receptor beta chain described here comes from a study of cytomegalovirus exposure and HLA in healthy donors. Trimming left V 5 bases short and J 3 bases short, with 14 bases between. In germline, CDR1 is MNHEY, CDR2 SVGAGI. The CDR3 is 15 residues long. Primers: 60 Vbeta forward and 13 Jbeta reverse. The repertoire was sequenced with immunoSEQ multiplex PCR; TCRdb's copy has only in-frame clones and lacks some. The sample records around 140,000 clones, around 72% being singletons. The material sequenced was PBMCs. The origin of this receptor is a man aged 45-65 years in good health and CMV-seropositive. The chain carries TRBV6-5 and TRBJ1-5; D remains unclear. CDR3 amino acids: CASSGGRESNQPQHF. DNA of the CDR3: TGTGCCAGCAGTGGAGGCAGAGAATCCAATCAGCCCCAGCATTTT.